The 30 T cell receptor beta chains below were found in one sample sequenced in a study of T cell responses to AZD1222 COVID-19 vaccine. Method: immunoSEQ multiplex PCR; TCRdb's copy keeps in-frame clones and lacks some. The sample contains 110,000 to 150,000 clones, approximately 83% of which appear only once. The sequencing used peripheral blood, collected on day 0 of AZD1222 vaccination. These receptors originate from an adult in good health.

V usage is TRBV12-3 or TRBV12-4 and J usage is TRBJ1-2; 7 bases match TRBD1. The ends lost 6 bases at V and 2 bases at J; junction bases unmatched: 3. The CDR3 covers 13 residues. CDR3 DNA sequence: TGTGCCAGCAGACCAGGGGGAAACTATGGCTACACCTTC. Translation gives CASRPGGNYGYTF.

The gene calls are TRBV20-1 and TRBJ2-7; D is ambiguous. V was trimmed by 3 bases and J by 3 bases, leaving 9 bases between them. Germline V gene lookup returns CDR1 DFQATT and CDR2 SNEGSKA (reference sequence). This CDR3 region has 12 residues. CDR3 in amino acids: CSASNDRYEQYF. The CDR3, as DNA: TGCAGTGCTAGTAATGACCGCTACGAGCAGTACTTC.

V is TRBV10-2 and J is TRBJ2-1, with D possibly being TRBD2 (5 bases). Per the germline V gene, CDR1 is WSHSY and CDR2 is SAAADI. The length of the CDR3 is 13 residues. The germline V and J ends were trimmed by 3 bases and 9 bases, with 12 bases remaining between them. CDR3 protein: CASSDREVSEQFF. CDR3 bases: TGCGCCAGCAGTGACCGGGAAGTTAGTGAGCAGTTCTTC.

This chain connects TRBV10-1 to TRBJ2-5; tentatively, D is TRBD1 or TRBD2 (5 bases each). Between the trimmed V and J ends, which lost 0 bases and 1 base, there was a span of 12 bases. The germline gives CDR1 WNHNN, CDR2 SYGVQD (reference sequence). This CDR3 region has 16 residues. The DNA of the CDR3 is TGCGCCAGCAGTGAGTCGGGGGTGTTCCGCCAAGAGACCCAGTACTTC. Amino acid sequence: CASSESGVFRQETQYF.

The chain uses TRBV12-3 or TRBV12-4 and TRBJ1-1; D uncertain. The CDR3 totals 10 residues. V was shortened by 8 bases and J by 3 bases, with 4 bases between the two germline ends. As DNA, the CDR3 is TGTGCCAGCGCATACACTGAAGCTTTCTTT. Its protein product is CASAYTEAFF.

The chain recombines TRBV5-8 with TRBJ1-6, with D unclear. The V end was cut by 0 bases, the J end by 7 bases, with 8 bases between. Looked up from germline, CDR1 is SGHTS and CDR2 is YDEGEE. The CDR3 consists of 14 residues. This chain's CDR3 is CASSLGMINSPLHF. The CDR3 DNA sequence: TGTGCCAGCAGCTTGGGGATGATCAATTCACCCCTCCACTTT.

The J gene is TRBJ1-4, the V gene TRBV15, with D possibly being TRBD1 (5 bases). CDR3 length: 14 amino acids. The V end lost 7 bases, the J end lost 0 bases, and 9 bases lay between the germline ends. CDR1 is LNHNV and CDR2 is YYDKDF in the germline V gene (reference sequence). In DNA, the CDR3 is TGTGCCACCACCCCGGGGGCAACTAATGAAAAACTGTTTTTT. Translating it yields CATTPGATNEKLFF.

V is TRBV4-1 and J is TRBJ1-2; 10 positions match TRBD1. Germline CDR1 and CDR2: MGHRA and YSYEKL. This CDR3 is 16 amino acids long. J lost 4 bases, V lost 4 bases, and 9 bases had no gene match. This CDR3 is CASSPTGTGDFYGYTF. The CDR3 bases are TGCGCCAGCAGCCCAACTGGGACAGGGGACTTCTATGGCTACACCTTC.

V gene TRBV5-1 combines with J gene TRBJ2-1; tentative D call: TRBD2 (6 bases). Germline V CDR1 and CDR2: SGHRS, YFSETQ. Trimming shortened V by 3 bases and J by 0 bases, and 19 bases separated the two germline ends. The CDR3 has 18 amino acids. CDR3 sequence (DNA): TGCGCCAGCAGCTCAGACTCTCGGCGGGGTATCTCCTACAATGAGCAGTTCTTC. Encoded protein: CASSSDSRRGISYNEQFF.

The chain employs TRBV30 and TRBJ1-2; 7 bases are shared with TRBD1. This CDR3 region has 13 residues. The V gene end was trimmed by 1 base and the J gene end by 8 bases; junction bases not matched to a gene: 7. The germline CDR1 and CDR2 sequences are GTSNPN and SVGIG (reference sequence). The CDR3 coding sequence is TGTGCCTGGAGTGACGACAGGGTGAACGGCTACACCTTC. Its protein product is CAWSDDRVNGYTF. The full variable domain, its missing parts supplied by reference TRBV30 and TRBJ1-2, is SQTIHQWPATLVQPVGSPLSLECTVEGTSNPNLYWYRQAAGRGLQLLFYSVGIGQISSEVPQNLSASRPQDRQFILSSKKLLLSDSGFYLCAWSDDRVNGYTFGSGTRLTVV.

V gene TRBV25-1 combines with J gene TRBJ2-6; unclear D gene. There are 14 residues in the CDR3. Trimming left V 3 bases short and J 0 bases short, with 3 bases between. CDR1 is MGHDK and CDR2 is SYGVNS in the germline V gene. CDR3 in amino acids: CASSDLSGANVLTF. CDR3 in DNA: TGTGCCAGCAGTGATCTCTCTGGGGCCAACGTCCTGACTTTC.

The chain combines TRBV18 with TRBJ2-3; D may correspond to TRBD1 or TRBD2 (5 bases each). Germline V CDR1 and CDR2: KGHSH, LQKENI. CDR3 size: 15 residues. V lost 4 bases and J lost 2, with 13 bases in between. Here the CDR3 reads CASSLGTDNTDTQYF. The CDR3 coding sequence is TGTGCCAGCTCACTTGGGACCGACAACACAGATACGCAGTATTTT.

The chain couples TRBV28 to TRBJ1-6; D gene unclear. Looked up from germline, CDR1 is MDHEN and CDR2 is SYDVKM. Between the trimmed V and J ends, which lost 10 bases and 7 bases, there was a span of 8 bases. CDR3 length: 11 residues. The CDR3 region is CATGRNSPLHF. DNA for the CDR3: TGTGCCACCGGACGAAATTCACCCCTCCACTTT. The whole variable domain, filled in from reference TRBV28 and TRBJ1-6, reads DVKVTQSSRYLVKRTGEKVFLECVQDMDHENMFWYRQDPGLGLRLIYFSYDVKMKEKGDIPEGYSVSREKKERFSLILESASTNQTSMYLCATGRNSPLHFGNGTRLTVT.

The rearrangement uses TRBV5-1 and TRBJ1-2; D unclear. CDR3 size: 15 residues. The V end was cut by 0 bases, the J end by 0 bases, with 9 bases between. The germline CDR1 and CDR2 sequences are SGHRS and YFSETQ. CDR3 sequence (DNA): TGCGCCAGCAGCTTGGGCAGTTCAGCTAACTATGGCTACACCTTC. This encodes CASSLGSSANYGYTF.

The chain is built from TRBV6-5 and TRBJ2-5; 11 bases align to TRBD2. The CDR3 is 15 residues long. CDR1 is MNHEY, CDR2 SVGAGI, per germline. The junction had 8 bases not matched to a gene; V was cut back by 6 bases and J by 5 bases. The CDR3 bases are TGTGCCAGCAGGCCCTTAGCGGGGGGGCGGGAGACCCAGTACTTC. It yields the protein CASRPLAGGRETQYF.

J is TRBJ2-1 and V is TRBV29-1; 14 bases are a match to TRBD2. Germline CDR1 SQVTM, CDR2 ANQGSEA. The V gene end was trimmed by 5 bases and the J gene end by 2 bases; junction bases not matched to a gene: 20. The length of the CDR3 is 21 residues. The CDR3 sequence: CSVWTSGRPVYRASPYNEQFF. The CDR3 DNA sequence: TGCAGCGTTTGGACTAGCGGGAGGCCCGTTTATCGGGCCAGTCCCTACAATGAGCAGTTCTTC.

The rearrangement uses TRBV21-1 and TRBJ1-2; the DNA was not compared with TRBD1, the D call given in the table. TRBV21-1 is a pseudogene. This CDR3 has 19 residues. CDR3 protein: CASSNDWGRVLPSNYGYTF. Here the CDR3 DNA reads TGTGCCAGCAGCAATGATTGGGGGCGCGTGCTGCCTAGTAACTATGGCTACACCTTC.

V is TRBV3-1 (or the pseudogene TRBV3-2) and J is TRBJ2-7, with D possibly TRBD1 on 6 matching bases. CDR1 and CDR2 from the germline V gene are LGHDT and YNNKEL (reference sequence). CDR3 length equals 11 residues. The germline V and J ends were trimmed by 3 bases and 7 bases, with 7 bases remaining between them. The CDR3 region has the DNA TGTGCCAGCAGCCAGACAGGTGAGCAGTACTTC. Translated: CASSQTGEQYF.

This chain joins TRBV5-5 and TRBJ2-1; maybe TRBD1 (5 bases). CDR1 is SGHKS, CDR2 YYEKEE, per germline (reference sequence). The CDR3 consists of 13 residues. V lost 0 bases to trimming and J lost 9 bases, with 10 bases between them. DNA for the CDR3: TGTGCCAGCAGCTTGGAGAAGGGGCCTGAGCAGTTCTTC. Translation gives CASSLEKGPEQFF.

This clone was seen a single time. This sequence joins TRBV7-6 and TRBJ2-1; maybe TRBD2 (6 bases). The CDR3 is made up of 16 amino acids. V shed 5 bases and J shed 8 bases, with 22 bases lying between them. Per the germline V gene, CDR1 is SGHVS and CDR2 is FNYEAQ. CDR3 in amino acids: CASSVPRAGLSDEQFF. The CDR3 DNA reads TGTGCCAGCAGCGTCCCGAGGGCGGGACTGAGCGATGAGCAGTTCTTC.

The chain couples TRBV7-9 to TRBJ2-7, with 11 positions matching TRBD1. V lost 5 bases and J lost 6; bases outside the gene matches: 18. The CDR3 has 18 residues. Germline CDR1 and CDR2: SEHNR and FQNEAQ (reference sequence). The CDR3 region has the DNA TGTGCCAGCAGCCCCCCGACAAGGACAGGGGGCGTTCCTCGCGAGCAGTACTTC. It is translated as CASSPPTRTGGVPREQYF.

The V gene is TRBV6-5, the J gene TRBJ2-3; D unclear. This CDR3 region has 12 residues. CDR1 is MNHEY and CDR2 is SVGAGI in the germline V gene. Trimming pared 7 bases from V and 6 bases from J, leaving 11 bases between. CDR3 amino acids: CASTLLLDTQYF. The CDR3 DNA reads TGTGCCAGCACTCTCCTCCTGGATACGCAGTATTTT.

This chain uses TRBV12-3 or TRBV12-4 with TRBJ1-1; D perhaps matches TRBD1 (5 bases). There are 13 residues in the CDR3. Trimming left V 5 bases short and J 7 bases short, with 14 bases between. The CDR3 reads CASSPRDTHEAFF. CDR3 in DNA: TGTGCCAGCAGTCCCAGGGATACCCATGAAGCTTTCTTT.

The chain is built from TRBV10-2 and TRBJ1-3; TRBD1 agrees at 8 bases. Germline V gives CDR1 WSHSY, CDR2 SAAADI. The CDR3 runs to 17 residues. Unmatched junction bases numbered 6, after V lost 2 bases and J lost 0 bases. The CDR3 loop is CASSEKGQGHSGNTIYF. The CDR3 bases are TGCGCCAGCAGTGAGAAAGGACAGGGCCACTCTGGAAACACCATATATTTT.

The chain is built from TRBV5-1 and TRBJ1-1; 7 nucleotides align to TRBD1. This CDR3 has 15 amino acids. Germline V gives CDR1 SGHRS, CDR2 YFSETQ. J lost 5 bases, V lost 4 bases, and 11 bases had no gene match. CDR3 in amino acids: CASSPIISGGTEAFF. Written as DNA, the CDR3 is TGCGCCAGCAGCCCGATAATCTCAGGGGGGACTGAAGCTTTCTTT.

In this sample, this clone turned up once. The chain is built from TRBV19 and TRBJ2-7; D is perhaps TRBD2 (5 bases). The CDR3 contains 13 residues. V lost 6 bases and J 4 bases, leaving 13 bases between the germline ends. Germline loops: CDR1 LNHDA, CDR2 SQIVND (reference sequence). The chain's CDR3 is CASSREGLYEQYF. The CDR3 DNA is TGTGCCAGTAGCCGGGAAGGCCTATACGAGCAGTACTTC. Looking up the rest from reference TRBV19 and TRBJ2-7 gives the full variable domain: DGGITQSPKYLFRKEGQNVTLSCEQNLNHDAMYWYRQDPGQGLRLIYYSQIVNDFQKGDIAEGYSVSREKKESFPLTVTSAQKNPTAFYLCASSREGLYEQYFGPGTRLTVT.

Here the CDR3 reads CAISDMTARANVLTF. For the CDR3, the DNA is TGTGCCATCAGTGACATGACAGCCCGGGCCAACGTCCTGACTTTC. This rearrangement joins TRBV10-3 to TRBJ2-6; possibly TRBD1 for D (5 bases). V lost 3 bases and J 5 bases, leaving 11 bases between the germline ends. The CDR3 is 15 residues long. Germline V gene data show CDR1 as ENHRY and CDR2 as SYGVKD.

The rearrangement joins TRBV6-5 to TRBJ1-1; 7 bases fit TRBD1. CDR1 is MNHEY, CDR2 SVGAGI, per germline. Germline trimming cut 2 bases from V and 1 base from J; bases unmatched to any gene: 7. This CDR3 has 16 amino acids. The CDR3 DNA follows: TGTGCCAGCAGTTACGAATCGGGACAGACGAACACTGAAGCTTTCTTT. This gives the protein CASSYESGQTNTEAFF.

This chain joins TRBV4-2 and TRBJ1-1; D call uncertain. The CDR3 runs to 15 residues. Trimming removed 1 base at V and 4 bases at J, with 13 bases between. Germline V gene lookup returns CDR1 LGHNA and CDR2 YNFKEQ. The DNA for the CDR3 is TGTGCCAGCAGCCAAGTGGACGGTGGGAGCACTGAAGCTTTCTTT. This codes for CASSQVDGGSTEAFF.

The chain uses TRBV2 and TRBJ2-6; 11 nucleotides match TRBD1. V dropped 8 bases and J dropped 0; count of bases not matched to a gene: 6. The V gene's germline CDR1 is SNHLY and CDR2 FYNNEI. The CDR3 loop spans 17 amino acids. CDR3 in amino acids: CASGGQGANSGANVLTF. In DNA, the CDR3 is TGTGCCAGCGGAGGACAGGGGGCCAACTCTGGGGCCAACGTCCTGACTTTC.